This TCR beta chain stems from a study of T cells after posttransplantation cyclophosphamide. In its sample, this clone was seen many times. As yet, its antigen is unknown. Findings and caveats of the study: Later post-transplant blood repertoires were often dominated by donor CD8+ memory clones. TRB clonality was highly associated with recipient CMV seropositivity and reactivation. TRB overlap between skin or GI tissue T cells and blood was limited.

This CDR3 is built from 15 residues. Germline V gene lookup returns CDR1 MGHRA and CDR2 YSYEKL. V was pared by 2 bases and J by 0 bases, with 4 bases of the junction left unmatched. This related bone marrow graft donor gave peripheral blood on the day of marrow donation. Sequenced by immunoSEQ multiplex PCR; TCRdb stores in-frame clones only, minus some. The table lists approximately 39,000 clones, with no singletons. Sequenced input: PBMCs. The sequence was collected from a girl aged 10-17 years in good health, CMV-negative, and a related stem cell transplant donor. The genes are TRBV4-1 and TRBJ2-7; 7 bases fit TRBD1. CDR3 sequence: CASSQSGTDSYEQYF. The CDR3 DNA reads as TGCGCCAGCAGCCAAAGTGGGACAGACTCCTACGAGCAGTACTTC.